The 25 T cell receptor beta chains below were found in one sample sequenced in a study of CD8 T cells in Susac syndrome. Random hexamers were used to reverse transcribe the RNA input (roughly 0.5 to 1 ug). MiXCR was run by TCRdb on the immunoSEQ multiplex PCR reads, yielding one entry per CDR3 protein. Altogether about 200,000 distinct CDR3 sequences are present, 85% to 95% being singletons, with the ten largest covering roughly 0.1%. The source material was CD4+ T cells from PBMCs. These receptors all come from a human donor in good health.

The rearrangement links TRBV5-1 to TRBJ1-2; D is possibly TRBD1 (5 bases). Trimming pared 3 bases from V and 3 bases from J, leaving 18 bases between. This CDR3 has 16 residues. Looked up from germline, CDR1 is SGHRS and CDR2 is YFSETQ. This CDR3 reads CASSSGTSRWYYGYTF. CDR3 DNA sequence: TGCGCCAGCAGCTCCGGGACTTCCAGGTGGTACTATGGCTACACCTTC.

The genes are TRBV4-1 and TRBJ2-7; 8 bases agree with TRBD1. Germline loops: CDR1 MGHRA, CDR2 YSYEKL. V gave up 2 bases and J gave up 2 bases; unmatched junction bases: 5. The CDR3 runs 15 residues. In nucleotides, the CDR3 is TGCGCCAGCAGCCAAACCCGGACAGGGACCTACGAGCAGTACGTC. Its translation is CASSQTRTGTYEQYV.

This chain links TRBV7-2 with TRBJ1-4, with TRBD1 matching over 7 bases. J lost 4 bases, V lost 5 bases, and 7 bases had no gene match. Per germline, CDR1 SGHTA and CDR2 FQGNSA. The CDR3 has 15 residues. Here the CDR3 DNA reads TGTGCCAGCAGCACGACAGGGAGGCTTAATGAAAAACTGTTTTTT. The encoded protein is CASSTTGRLNEKLFF.

This sequence joins TRBV20-1 and TRBJ1-1; no definite D call. This CDR3 comprises 12 residues. With 6 bases removed from V and 3 bases from J, the gap between germline ends came to 11 bases. Per the germline V gene, CDR1 is DFQATT and CDR2 is SNEGSKA (reference sequence). CDR3 region: CSAESGHTEAFF. As DNA, the CDR3 is TGCAGTGCAGAATCGGGCCACACTGAAGCTTTCTTT.

The chain is built from TRBV20-1 and TRBJ2-3; D possibly corresponds to TRBD1 (6 bases). Germline V gene lookup returns CDR1 DFQATT and CDR2 SNEGSKA (reference sequence). This CDR3 is 11 amino acids long. V was cut by 6 bases and J by 4 bases, with 8 bases left in between. This CDR3 is CSAGTPDTQYF. The CDR3 DNA reads TGCAGTGCGGGGACACCAGATACGCAGTATTTT.

J is TRBJ2-5 and V is TRBV18; D unresolved. Trimming took off 4 bases at V and 6 bases at J, with 9 bases between the two ends. This CDR3 is 12 amino acids long. CDR1 is KGHSH, CDR2 LQKENI, per germline. As DNA, the CDR3 is TGTGCCAGCTCACACTTTGAAAAGACCCAGTACTTC. Amino acid sequence: CASSHFEKTQYF.

The J gene is TRBJ1-5, the V gene TRBV20-1, with D perhaps TRBD1 (6 bases). CDR3 length equals 12 residues. Germline values: CDR1 DFQATT, CDR2 SNEGSKA (reference sequence). Between the trimmed V and J ends, which lost 5 bases and 4 bases, there was a span of 9 bases. CDR3 loop: CSAAQGNQPQHF. In DNA, the CDR3 is TGCAGTGCTGCCCAGGGGAATCAGCCCCAGCATTTT.

The chain joins TRBV2 to TRBJ1-1; D call uncertain. Trimming shortened V by 6 bases and J by 1 base, and 9 bases separated the two germline ends. CDR3 length: 13 residues. Looked up from germline, CDR1 is SNHLY and CDR2 is FYNNEI. CDR3 sequence: CASRFGQNTEAFF. CDR3 DNA: TGTGCCAGCAGATTTGGCCAGAACACTGAAGCTTTCTTT.

The chain recombines TRBV5-1 with TRBJ2-1, with 12 bases fitting TRBD2. The CDR3 totals 15 residues. The ends lost 0 bases at V and 8 bases at J; junction bases unmatched: 3. CDR1 is SGHRS and CDR2 is YFSETQ in the germline V gene. The CDR3 reads CASSLVLAGGHEQFF. In DNA, the CDR3 is TGCGCCAGCAGCTTGGTTCTAGCGGGAGGGCATGAGCAGTTCTTC.

The chain uses TRBV6-5 and TRBJ1-2, with unresolved D. V lost 2 bases to trimming and J lost 7 bases, with 8 bases between them. The V gene's germline CDR1 is MNHEY and CDR2 SVGAGI. The CDR3 consists of 12 residues. In DNA form, the CDR3 reads TGTGCCAGCAGTTACGGCGGGCGTGGCTACACCTTC. This encodes CASSYGGRGYTF.

The chain combines TRBV5-1 with TRBJ1-2, with D perhaps TRBD1 (5 bases). The V gene lost 5 bases and the J gene lost 0 bases, with 11 bases spanning the gap. This CDR3 comprises 14 residues. The germline V gene encodes CDR1 SGHRS and CDR2 YFSETQ. This chain's CDR3 is CASRDSGTNYGYTF. CDR3 nucleotides: TGCGCCAGCAGGGATTCAGGGACTAACTATGGCTACACCTTC.

The chain uses TRBV3-1 and TRBJ2-5, with D tentatively TRBD2 (5 bases). The CDR3 is 15 residues long. Trimming took 4 bases from V and 5 from J, leaving 17 bases between them. From germline, CDR1 is LGHDT and CDR2 YNNKEL (reference sequence). In DNA, the CDR3 is TGTGCCAGCAGCCCGACCGGGATCCGGGTGGAGACCCAGTACTTC. Its translation is CASSPTGIRVETQYF.

The chain joins TRBV20-1 to TRBJ2-5; 12 nucleotides match TRBD1. Germline V CDR1 and CDR2: DFQATT, SNEGSKA (reference sequence). The CDR3 runs 15 residues. The J segment lost 5 bases and the V segment lost 4 bases, leaving 8 bases of the junction unmatched. CDR3 in DNA: TGCAGTGCTAAAACGGGACAGGGGGCGAGGGAGACCCAGTACTTC. This gives the protein CSAKTGQGARETQYF.

The J gene is TRBJ2-5, the V gene TRBV19, with unresolved D. Looked up from germline, CDR1 is LNHDA and CDR2 is SQIVND (reference sequence). This CDR3 has 13 residues. With 6 bases removed from V and 5 bases from J, the gap between germline ends came to 13 bases. The CDR3 protein is CASSPSFRETQYF. The CDR3 region has the DNA TGTGCCAGTAGCCCTAGTTTTAGGGAGACCCAGTACTTC.

This sequence joins TRBV20-1 and TRBJ2-1; the D gene is possibly TRBD1 (6 bases). The CDR3 is made up of 13 amino acids. The ends were cut back, 6 bases at V and 0 bases at J, with 9 bases in the middle. Germline values: CDR1 DFQATT, CDR2 SNEGSKA (reference sequence). CDR3: CSARDTSYNEQFF. The DNA for the CDR3 is TGCAGTGCCCGGGACACCTCCTACAATGAGCAGTTCTTC.

This CDR3 is CSVAAQGSEQYV. The CDR3 nucleotides are TGCAGTGTTGCCGCCCAGGGGAGCGAGCAGTACGTC. J is TRBJ2-7 and V is TRBV20-1; a weak D match, TRBD1 (6 bases). Trimming stripped 7 bases from V and 6 bases from J, with 16 bases between. Germline CDR1 DFQATT, CDR2 SNEGSKA (reference sequence). This CDR3 has 12 amino acids.

The V call is TRBV5-1, the J call TRBJ2-3; 11 bases are shared with TRBD2. CDR1 SGHRS and CDR2 YFSETQ come from the germline V gene. The CDR3 has 16 residues. The V segment lost 4 bases and the J segment 4 bases; nucleotides outside the gene matches: 8. CDR3 sequence: CASSLTSGRIADTQYF. CDR3 sequence (DNA): TGCGCCAGCAGCCTTACTAGCGGGAGAATCGCAGATACGCAGTATTTT.

The rearrangement links TRBV30 to TRBJ2-2; D may be TRBD1 or TRBD2 (5 bases each). V lost 1 base, J lost 4 bases, and 13 bases lay in between. CDR1 is GTSNPN, CDR2 SVGIG, per germline (reference sequence). The CDR3 has 15 amino acids. The DNA for the CDR3 is TGTGCCTGGAGTGCGCTCCGGGACGGCACCGGGGAGCTGTTTTTT. Protein: CAWSALRDGTGELFF.

The rearrangement links TRBV28 to TRBJ2-5; the D is unclear. V dropped 1 base and J dropped 4 bases, with 13 bases sitting between them. CDR1 and CDR2 from the germline V gene are MDHEN and SYDVKM. The CDR3 consists of 15 residues. CDR3 region: CASSLSVTTRETQYF. DNA for the CDR3: TGTGCCAGCAGTTTATCGGTCACCACCCGAGAGACCCAGTACTTC.

This chain connects TRBV20-1 to TRBJ2-3; D tentatively fits TRBD1 or TRBD2 (5 bases each). This CDR3 contains 15 residues. The ends were cut back, 4 bases at V and 7 bases at J, with 21 bases in the middle. Germline CDR1 is DFQATT and CDR2 is SNEGSKA (reference sequence). The CDR3 spells CSATGPTGIAYTQYF. CDR3 DNA: TGCAGTGCTACGGGACCTACCGGGATAGCATATACGCAGTATTTT.

V is TRBV28 and J is TRBJ2-7; 8 bases are a match to TRBD1. Germline V gene data show CDR1 as MDHEN and CDR2 as SYDVKM. This CDR3 is 14 amino acids long. V was pared by 7 bases and J by 5 bases, with 10 bases of the junction left unmatched. CDR3 sequence: CASTPGGIGNEQYV. The CDR3 DNA reads TGTGCCAGCACCCCAGGGGGCATTGGTAACGAGCAGTACGTC.

This sequence joins TRBV29-1 and TRBJ1-2; 7 positions match TRBD1. V shed 5 bases, J shed 4 bases, and the junction held 7 bases outside the gene matches. This CDR3 has 13 amino acids. Per germline, CDR1 SQVTM and CDR2 ANQGSEA. CDR3: CSVRTGVVYGYTF. In DNA form, the CDR3 reads TGCAGCGTTCGTACAGGGGTCGTCTATGGCTACACCTTC.

V and J are TRBV29-1 and TRBJ2-7, with D perhaps TRBD1 (6 bases). The CDR3 contains 12 residues. The germline gives CDR1 SQVTM, CDR2 ANQGSEA. Trimming cost V 5 bases and J 4 bases, with 12 bases left between them. The CDR3 protein is CSVSTTGYEQYF. Written as DNA, the CDR3 is TGCAGCGTTAGTACGACAGGATACGAGCAGTACTTC.

V and J are TRBV7-2 and TRBJ1-6; D is possibly TRBD1 (5 bases). The V and J ends lost 6 bases and 10 bases respectively, with 16 bases between them. Per the germline V gene, CDR1 is SGHTA and CDR2 is FQGNSA. The CDR3 loop spans 14 amino acids. In DNA, the CDR3 is TGTGCCAGCAGTGACGGCAGGGTTAGATCACCCCTCCACTTT. Protein product: CASSDGRVRSPLHF.

This chain joins TRBV30 and TRBJ2-2; 9 bases align to TRBD2. V trimming: 7 bases; J trimming: 7 bases; junction bases outside the gene matches: 10. Per the germline V gene, CDR1 is GTSNPN and CDR2 is SVGIG (reference sequence). This CDR3 is 14 amino acids long. Written as DNA, the CDR3 is TGTGCCTCCTCGGGGACTAGCCTTGGCGGGGAGCTGTTTTTT. The encoded protein is CASSGTSLGGELFF.